Shown below are 5 T cell receptor beta chains from a single sample sequenced in a study of a mutant IDH1 vaccine in newly diagnosed glioma. Sequenced by immunoSEQ multiplex PCR; TCRdb stores in-frame clones only, minus some. The table includes about 35,000 clones, around four fifths detected once. Time point specified: baseline, week 1 (first vaccination visit). Documented treatment: pre-vaccination baseline after standard-of-care therapy. The specimen comprised peripheral blood mononuclear cells (PBMCs), sampled from a glioma patient treated with radiotherapy, temozolomide or both. The source is a man aged 45-60 years with glioma. Some clones in this sample may be carry-over from other donors' samples.

This clone appeared a few times. The chain carries TRBV5-1 and TRBJ1-1, with D possibly being TRBD1 (5 bases). V lost 5 bases, J lost 1 base, and 9 bases lay in between. Germline-derived CDR1 and CDR2 are SGHRS and YFSETQ. CDR3 size: 13 residues. CDR3 in DNA: TGCGCCAGCAGTTCGGGACGGAACACTGAAGCTTTCTTT. It translates to CASSSGRNTEAFF.

This clone was picked up a small number of times. This chain links TRBV27 with TRBJ1-6; D unclear. V lost 7 bases and J 6 bases, leaving 13 bases between the germline ends. The CDR3 runs 14 residues. Germline CDR1 reads MNHEY; CDR2 reads SMNVEV (reference sequence). The CDR3 DNA is TGTGCCAGCATCTCCGTCCCCGGTAATTCACCCCTCCACTTT. Protein: CASISVPGNSPLHF.

The table lists this clone with a count of one. The chain employs TRBV27 and TRBJ2-7, with 7 bases lining up with TRBD1. The CDR3 runs to 12 residues. Germline lookup yields CDR1 MNHEY and CDR2 SMNVEV (reference sequence). V lost 8 bases to trimming and J lost 2 bases; unmatched junction nucleotides: 3. The CDR3 sequence is CASRTGPYEQYF. CDR3 in DNA: TGTGCCAGCCGGACAGGCCCCTACGAGCAGTACTTC.

V is TRBV6-1 and J is TRBJ1-4, with D unclear. Trimming shortened V by 10 bases and J by 0 bases, and 15 bases separated the two germline ends. Germline V gives CDR1 MNHNS, CDR2 SASEGT. The CDR3 runs to 15 residues. The CDR3 region is CATRAGSPTNEKLFF. The CDR3 nucleotides are TGTGCCACCCGGGCAGGTTCCCCAACTAATGAAAAACTGTTTTTT.

The chain combines TRBV15 with TRBJ2-3, with D unresolved. CDR1 and CDR2 (germline): LNHNV, YYDKDF (reference sequence). V lost 3 bases, J lost 10 bases, and 11 bases lay in between. There are 12 residues in the CDR3. CDR3 amino acids: CATSSSGFSQYF. The CDR3 nucleotides are TGTGCCACCAGCAGCTCGGGTTTCTCGCAGTATTTT.